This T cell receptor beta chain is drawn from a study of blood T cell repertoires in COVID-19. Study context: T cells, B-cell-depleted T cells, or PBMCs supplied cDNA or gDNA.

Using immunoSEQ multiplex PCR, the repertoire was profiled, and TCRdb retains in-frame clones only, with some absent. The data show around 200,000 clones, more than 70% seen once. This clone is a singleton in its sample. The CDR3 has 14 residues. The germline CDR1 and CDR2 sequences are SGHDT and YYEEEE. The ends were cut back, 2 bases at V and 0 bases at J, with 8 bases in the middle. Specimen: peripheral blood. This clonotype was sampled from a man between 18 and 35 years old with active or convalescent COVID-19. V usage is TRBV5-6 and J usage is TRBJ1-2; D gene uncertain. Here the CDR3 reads CASSLQTTNYGYTF. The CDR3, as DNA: TGTGCCAGCAGCTTACAGACGACTAACTATGGCTACACCTTC.